Listed below are T cell receptor beta chains from one sample, sequenced in a study of blood T cell repertoires in COVID-19. The assay was immunoSEQ multiplex PCR, and TCRdb's table has in-frame clones only and misses some. The repertoire includes 240,000 or so clones, about 89% of them detected once, and 8.8% sits in the top ten. The source material was PBMCs or T cells enriched from blood (not recorded which). The receptor source for this set is a man in his forties who had recovered from COVID-19. Both conserved end residues are part of each CDR3. A D gene is named only where the DNA matches it firmly. Some rows have no size entry. The others give once, few or many, or a class for an expanded clone.

>-|TRBV7-2|TRBJ1-2|TRBD1
TGTGCCAGCAGCCGTCGCTTTGGGGACAGACCTAACGATGGCTACACCTTC
CASSRRFGDRPNDGYTF
>once|TRBV19|TRBJ2-7|-
TGTGCCAGTAAGGCTTCCGAGGCTAGCTACGAGCAGTACTTC
CASKASEASYEQYF
>-|TRBV10-2|TRBJ2-7|TRBD2
TGCGCCAGCAGTGTAGCGGGTGAGCAGTACTTC
CASSVAGEQYF
>few|TRBV14|TRBJ2-7|TRBD1
TGTGCCAGCAGCCACCTGGGACAGGGATTGTACGAGCAGTACTTC
CASSHLGQGLYEQYF
>-|TRBV13|TRBJ2-4|TRBD2
TGTGCCAGCAGCGGCGGGAGGGCCGACATTCAGTACTTC
CASSGGRADIQYF
>-|TRBV7-9|TRBJ2-7|TRBD2
TGTGCCAGCAGCTCGAAGGGGGGACTAGCGGATCCCTACGAGCAGTACTTC
CASSSKGGLADPYEQYF
>-|TRBV7-2|TRBJ2-7|TRBD2
TGTGCCAGCAGCTTAGTATTTAGCGGGAGGGCTTACGAGCAGTACTTC
CASSLVFSGRAYEQYF
>-|TRBV30|TRBJ1-2|-
TGTGCCTGGAGCGCGGACACCGACTATGGCTACACCTTC
CAWSADTDYGYTF
>-|TRBV27|TRBJ2-7|-
TGTGCCAGCAGTTTATCCAGGGCGTCCTACGAGCAGTACTTC
CASSLSRASYEQYF
>-|TRBV2|TRBJ1-1|TRBD1
TGTGCCAGCAGTGGCAAAGGGGGCCGGCTGAACACTGAAGCTTTCTTT
CASSGKGGRLNTEAFF
>-|TRBV13|TRBJ1-2|-
TGTGCCAGCAGCTCCTCCCTGAGGGGGAAAGGCTACACCTTC
CASSSSLRGKGYTF
>-|TRBV27|TRBJ1-5|-
TGTGCCAGCAGTTTATCGGGACATAGCAATCAGCCCCAGCATTTT
CASSLSGHSNQPQHF
>-|TRBV5-8|TRBJ1-1|-
TGTGCCAGCAGCTTGATGTGGAACAGCCTAATGAACACTGAAGCTTTCTTT
CASSLMWNSLMNTEAFF
>-|TRBV3-1/TRBV3-2|TRBJ1-6|TRBD1
TGTGCCAGCAGCCGGGACAGAGGAAATTCACCCCTCCACTTT
CASSRDRGNSPLHF
>-|TRBV28|TRBJ1-1|-
TGTGCCAGCAGTTTAGTAGACAGACTGAACACTGAAGCTTTCTTT
CASSLVDRLNTEAFF
>-|TRBV18|TRBJ2-3|-
TGTGCCAGCTCTCCAGGAGCAGATACGCAGTATTTT
CASSPGADTQYF
>-|TRBV7-9|TRBJ2-3|TRBD2
TGTGCCAGTAGAAAGAGGACTAGCGGGTACACAGATACGCAGTATTTT
CASRKRTSGYTDTQYF
>-|TRBV11-1|TRBJ2-2|-
TGTGCCAGCAGCCCCGAGAGAACAGGCTTTGCCGGGGAGCTGTTTTTT
CASSPERTGFAGELFF
>-|TRBV9|TRBJ2-5|-
TGTGCCAGCAGCCGGGACCTGCGGACGTACGGAGGGGAGACCCAGTACTTC
CASSRDLRTYGGETQYF
>-|TRBV7-9|TRBJ1-1|TRBD1
TGTGCCAGCAGCTTATCTAGGGGGACAGGAACCCTGAACACTGAAGCTTTCTTT
CASSLSRGTGTLNTEAFF
>-|TRBV5-1|TRBJ1-1|-
TGCGCCAGCAGCGGTCACAGGGATTTCAACACTGAAGCTTTCTTT
CASSGHRDFNTEAFF
>-|TRBV11-2|TRBJ2-7|TRBD2
TGTGCCAGCAGCTTTGCGCCAACTAGCGGGATAATCTACGAGCAGTACTTC
CASSFAPTSGIIYEQYF
>-|TRBV19|TRBJ1-2|-
TGTGCCAGTAGTATACCTTCCTCCCGCAGGACAGTGAGCTACACCTTC
CASSIPSSRRTVSYTF
>-|TRBV10-1|TRBJ1-5|-
TGCGCCAGCAGTGAGACGGGGGATCAGCCCCAGCATTTT
CASSETGDQPQHF
>-|TRBV5-1|TRBJ1-4|TRBD1
TGCGCCAGCAGCTCCCCCGGGACAGGGACGTTGGAACTGTTTTTT
CASSSPGTGTLELFF
>-|TRBV4-2|TRBJ1-2|-
TGTGCCAGCAGCCAAGGGACAACCGCTTATGGCTACACCTTC
CASSQGTTAYGYTF
>few|TRBV5-4|TRBJ2-3|TRBD2
TGTGCCAGCAGCCTAGCGGGAGTGGCAGATACGCAGTATTTT
CASSLAGVADTQYF
>few|TRBV27|TRBJ2-7|TRBD2
TGTGCCAGCAGTAGGCGGGAGGCTACCTACGAGCAGTACTTC
CASSRREATYEQYF
>-|TRBV7-3|TRBJ2-5|-
TGTGCCAGCAGCTTAGTCAGCCAAGAGACCCAGTACTTC
CASSLVSQETQYF
>-|TRBV18|TRBJ2-3|TRBD2
TGTGCCAGCTCACCAAGGACTAGCGGGAGCACAGATACGCAGTATTTT
CASSPRTSGSTDTQYF
>-|TRBV9|TRBJ2-7|-
TGTGCCAGCGGGGGGGCGGCAGACTACGAGCAGTACTTC
CASGGAADYEQYF
>-|TRBV5-1|TRBJ2-3|-
TGCGCCAGCAGCTTAGTCAGGGTGGGGACAGATACGCAGTATTTT
CASSLVRVGTDTQYF
>-|TRBV7-2|TRBJ2-5|TRBD2
TGTGCCAGCAGCCGTACCGGGACTAGCGGGGGCCTACAAGAGACCCAGTACTTC
CASSRTGTSGGLQETQYF
>-|TRBV10-3|TRBJ2-7|-
TGTGCCATCGCTTTCCGGGAGTCCTACGAGCAGTACTTC
CAIAFRESYEQYF
>-|TRBV5-5|TRBJ2-1|TRBD2
TGTGCCAGCAGAGGGCTAGCGGGAAAAACCAATGAGCAGTTCTTC
CASRGLAGKTNEQFF
>-|TRBV7-2|TRBJ2-7|TRBD1
TGTGCCAGCAGCTTAGGTATGGGACAGGGATTCTACGAGCAGTACTTC
CASSLGMGQGFYEQYF
>-|TRBV7-2|TRBJ2-2|TRBD2
TGTGCCAGCAGCCTCCTTGGGCTAGCGGGAAGGGAGCTGTTTTTT
CASSLLGLAGRELFF
>-|TRBV29-1|TRBJ1-1|-
TGCAGCGTTGTTTTGCAGTCCCCAGGGCCAGCTTTCTTT
CSVVLQSPGPAFF
>-|TRBV7-2|TRBJ1-4|TRBD1
TGTGCCAGCAGCCCGGACAGGGGTGAAAAACTGTTTTTT
CASSPDRGEKLFF
>-|TRBV6-5|TRBJ1-2|-
TGTGCCAGCAGTTACGACGGACAGCACACTGGCTATGGCTACACCTTC
CASSYDGQHTGYGYTF
>-|TRBV9|TRBJ2-1|TRBD2
TGTGCCAGCAGCGTAGTAGGGGCCGGGACTAGCGGGACGAATGAGCAGTTCTTC
CASSVVGAGTSGTNEQFF
>-|TRBV28|TRBJ2-1|-
TGTGCCAGCAGTTTATGGACACACCGAGGGAATGAGCAGTTCTTC
CASSLWTHRGNEQFF
>-|TRBV19|TRBJ2-5|TRBD1
TGTGCCAGTAGTACAGGGGGTCGGGGCCCACCCCAAGAGACCCAGTACTTC
CASSTGGRGPPQETQYF
>-|TRBV24-1|TRBJ1-5|-
TGTGCCACCAGTGATGGGGACTTTAGCAATCAGCCCCAGCATTTT
CATSDGDFSNQPQHF
>-|TRBV4-1|TRBJ1-1|-
TGCGCCAGCAGCCAAGATCGGTCGGCCAGGGGATACATGAACACTGAAGCTTTCTTT
CASSQDRSARGYMNTEAFF
>-|TRBV12-5|TRBJ1-2|TRBD1
TGTGCTAGTGGTTTGAGGTCGGGACAGAACTATGGCTACACCTTC
CASGLRSGQNYGYTF